This is a list of T cell receptor beta chains from one sample in a study of HIV-infected patients and healthy controls. TCRdb reprocessed the 5' RACE reads with MiXCR, giving one entry per CDR3 protein. Of about 18,000 distinct CDR3 sequences in the sample, less than 20% were seen once. Sequenced sample: CD8+ T cells from blood. These receptors all stem from a human donor in good health. Both conserved end residues are part of each CDR3. Each record gives: J gene, CDR3 length, V gene, CDR3 protein.

>TRBJ1-1|12|TRBV6-5
CASSPGPPEAFF
>TRBJ2-1|16|TRBV29-1
CSVEVVGLAVYNEQFF
>TRBJ2-2|17|TRBV15
CATSSDNRDRVTGELFF
>TRBJ2-2|19|TRBV29-1
CSVDGGGSGVRGNTGELFF
>TRBJ2-1|12|TRBV12-3/TRBV12-4
CASSFERAEQFF
>TRBJ1-2|13|TRBV27
CASSLGQGYGYTF
>TRBJ1-6|15|TRBV27
CASSLSGTGLSPLHF
>TRBJ2-1|15|TRBV11-3
CASSSSGGRWNEQFF
>TRBJ2-7|14|TRBV6-2/TRBV6-3
CASSYQDGIYEQYF
>TRBJ2-7|15|TRBV30
CAWSVGAGVFDEQYF
>TRBJ2-1|17|TRBV4-3
CASSQPPAGGPVGEQFF
>TRBJ2-3|16|TRBV7-6
CASSLVMTRPTDTQYF
>TRBJ1-4|16|TRBV4-3
CASSHEGPPSMKGLFF
>TRBJ2-1|15|TRBV25-1
CASSDREKGWNEQFF
>TRBJ2-5|15|TRBV11-2
CASSGIAGGRETQYF
>TRBJ2-3|16|TRBV4-2
CASSQVPSGRTDTQYF
>TRBJ2-1|17|TRBV12-3/TRBV12-4
CASSLPQYQRDPNEQFF
>TRBJ2-1|16|TRBV29-1
CSVEVGVRSPIDEQFF
>TRBJ2-3|15|TRBV6-2/TRBV6-3
CASSLWGSRADTQYF
>TRBJ2-1|17|TRBV7-6
CASSLGGTGLVYNEQFF
>TRBJ2-7|14|TRBV10-3
CAISEGLRSYEQYF
>TRBJ2-3|14|TRBV29-1
CSVTGSRGTDTQYF
>TRBJ2-2|17|TRBV4-3
CASSPSFGGPNTGELFF
>TRBJ2-1|12|TRBV7-9
CASSLLHNEQFF
>TRBJ1-5|14|TRBV6-2/TRBV6-3
CASSSGYSNQPQHF
>TRBJ1-2|15|TRBV27
CASSSPGTADYGYTF
>TRBJ2-7|17|TRBV14
CASSQDPFLRGTYEQYF
>TRBJ2-5|15|TRBV7-8
CASSPPGTGQETQYF
>TRBJ2-3|14|TRBV19
CASKSGSESDTQYF
>TRBJ2-7|15|TRBV27
CASSQIQGMVYEQYF
>TRBJ2-1|18|TRBV13
CASSLEGAVRISYNEQFF
>TRBJ1-1|13|TRBV11-2
CASSRRQNTEAFF
>TRBJ1-1|16|TRBV9
CASSVTTGAEATEAFF
>TRBJ1-1|12|TRBV29-1
CSVGRGNTEAFF
>TRBJ2-7|12|TRBV6-6
CASRTSPGEQYF
>TRBJ2-7|13|TRBV27
CASSFSGETKQYF
>TRBJ2-2|15|TRBV28
CASSGLAGVPGELFF
>TRBJ2-1|13|TRBV15
CATRKTGFNEQFF
>TRBJ2-7|13|TRBV12-3/TRBV12-4
CASSLGSSYEQYF
>TRBJ2-7|14|TRBV19
CASSSWMRIAGQYF
>TRBJ2-7|14|TRBV5-4
CASSLGDRPDEQYF
>TRBJ2-3|16|TRBV12-3/TRBV12-4
CASSLSSSGGTDTQYF
>TRBJ2-3|12|TRBV7-9
CASSLGRDTQYF
>TRBJ2-7|12|TRBV5-5
CASSQGRYEQYF
>TRBJ2-1|16|TRBV10-3
CAISDPWGERNNEQFF
>TRBJ2-7|17|TRBV28
CASSSGLNRGRSYEQYF
>TRBJ2-1|17|TRBV7-2
CASSKGWTGGAYNEQFF
>TRBJ2-7|14|TRBV5-6
CASSPRDRVHEQYF
>TRBJ2-1|16|TRBV24-1
CATSDFSDSLYNEQFF